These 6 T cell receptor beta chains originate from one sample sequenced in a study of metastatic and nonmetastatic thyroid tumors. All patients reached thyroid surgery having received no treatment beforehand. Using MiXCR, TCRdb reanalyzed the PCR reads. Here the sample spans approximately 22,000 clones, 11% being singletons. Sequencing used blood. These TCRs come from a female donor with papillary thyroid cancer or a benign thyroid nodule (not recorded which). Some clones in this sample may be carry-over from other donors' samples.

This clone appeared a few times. DNA for the CDR3: TGTGCCAGTTCCGGAGCGGGAGTCTCCTACAATGAGCAGTTCTTC. Translation gives CASSGAGVSYNEQFF. The rearrangement joins TRBV6-1 to TRBJ2-1; 8 positions agree with TRBD2. This CDR3 region has 15 residues. In germline, CDR1 is MNHNS, CDR2 SASEGT. Trimming cost V 9 bases and J 0 bases; bases outside gene matches: 7.

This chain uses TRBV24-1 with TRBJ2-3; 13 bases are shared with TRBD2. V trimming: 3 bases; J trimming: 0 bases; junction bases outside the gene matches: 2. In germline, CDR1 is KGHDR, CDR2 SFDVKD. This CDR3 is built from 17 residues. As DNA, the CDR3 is TGTGCCACCAGTGATGGACTAGCGGGAGCTAGCACAGATACGCAGTATTTT. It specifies CATSDGLAGASTDTQYF.

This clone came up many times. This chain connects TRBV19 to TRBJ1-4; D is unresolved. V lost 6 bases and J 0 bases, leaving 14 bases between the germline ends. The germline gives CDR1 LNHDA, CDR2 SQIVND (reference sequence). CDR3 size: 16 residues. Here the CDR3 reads CASSKDRRATNEKLFF. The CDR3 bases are TGTGCCAGTAGCAAAGACCGTCGGGCAACTAATGAAAAACTGTTTTTT.

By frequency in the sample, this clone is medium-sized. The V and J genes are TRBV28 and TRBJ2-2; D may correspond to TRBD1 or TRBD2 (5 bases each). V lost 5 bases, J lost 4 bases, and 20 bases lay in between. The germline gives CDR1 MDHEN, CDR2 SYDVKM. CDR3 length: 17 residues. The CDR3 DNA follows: TGTGCCAGCAGTCAACCGCCAGGGACCCGTGGCACCGGGGAGCTGTTTTTT. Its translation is CASSQPPGTRGTGELFF.

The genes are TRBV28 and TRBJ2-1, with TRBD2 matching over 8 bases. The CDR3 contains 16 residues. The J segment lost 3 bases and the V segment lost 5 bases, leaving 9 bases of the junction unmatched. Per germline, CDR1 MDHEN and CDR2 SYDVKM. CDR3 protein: CASSPYSGNHYNEQFF. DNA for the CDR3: TGTGCCAGCAGTCCTTATAGCGGGAATCACTACAATGAGCAGTTCTTC.

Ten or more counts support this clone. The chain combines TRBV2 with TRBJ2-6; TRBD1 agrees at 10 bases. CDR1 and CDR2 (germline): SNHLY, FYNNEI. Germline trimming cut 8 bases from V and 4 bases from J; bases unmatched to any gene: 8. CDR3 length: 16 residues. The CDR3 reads CASVRDRGPGANVLTF. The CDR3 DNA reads TGTGCCAGCGTCCGGGACAGGGGCCCCGGGGCCAACGTCCTGACTTTC.